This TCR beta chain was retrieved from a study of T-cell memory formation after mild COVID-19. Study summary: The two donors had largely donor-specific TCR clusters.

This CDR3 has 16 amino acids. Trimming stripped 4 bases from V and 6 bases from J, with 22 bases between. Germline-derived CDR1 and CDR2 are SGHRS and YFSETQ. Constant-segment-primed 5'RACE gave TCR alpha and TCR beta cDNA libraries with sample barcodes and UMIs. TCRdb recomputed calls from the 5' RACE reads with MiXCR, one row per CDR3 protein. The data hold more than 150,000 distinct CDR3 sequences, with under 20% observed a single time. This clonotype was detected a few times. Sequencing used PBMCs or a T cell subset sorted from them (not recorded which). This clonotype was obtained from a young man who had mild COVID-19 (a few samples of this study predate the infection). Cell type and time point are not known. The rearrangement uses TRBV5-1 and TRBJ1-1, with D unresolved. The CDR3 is CASSQRSGRERAEAFF. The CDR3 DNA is TGCGCCAGCAGCCAGCGGTCCGGACGGGAACGGGCTGAAGCTTTCTTT.